A single sample is the source of the 5 T cell receptor beta chains below, sequenced in a study of T cells in Graves' hyperthyroidism and ophthalmopathy (dated by TCRdb to the late 2010s). Library preparation used multiplex PCR. The data were produced on an Illumina HiSeq 2000. Amplification of TCR beta CDR3 regions was carried out from RNA transcripts. For the first round of RT-PCR on the TCR CDR3, the HTBI primer set was used together with the Qiagen OneStep RT-PCR kit. Using fastp at Q25 and MiXCR, TCRdb reprocessed the public reads and kept productive beta chains. For every CDR3 protein sequence, its rows merge into one entry that carries the most common genes and DNA. The sample table contains roughly 170,000 distinct CDR3 sequences; only one count was recorded for about a sixth of them. The top ten clones comprise roughly 28% of the sample. The sequenced material came from blood. These receptors came from a woman aged 45-59 years with Graves' hyperthyroidism.

This clonotype was counted once. This sequence may be a read error, since a much larger clone differs from it by one base. The V call is TRBV6-1, the J call TRBJ2-1; D remains ambiguous. The CDR3 runs 15 residues. Germline CDR1 and CDR2: MNHNS and SASEGT. CDR3 protein: CASRESVSSCNEQFF. CDR3 nucleotides: TGTGCCAGCAGAGAGAGCGTTAGCTCCTGCAATGAGCAGTTCTTC.

At least ten counts were recorded for this clonotype. The V call is TRBV11-2, the J call TRBJ2-3; 9 bases agree with TRBD2. Germline-derived CDR1 and CDR2 are SGHAT and FQNNGV. J was trimmed by 4 bases and V by 6 bases; bases with no gene match: 8. This CDR3 has 15 residues. This chain's CDR3 is CASRGLAGKSDTQYF. The CDR3 DNA reads as TGTGCCAGCAGGGGTCTAGCGGGGAAGTCAGATACGCAGTATTTT.

The chain couples TRBV11-3 to TRBJ2-5, with unresolved D. V was shortened by 3 bases and J by 7 bases, with 12 bases between the two germline ends. CDR3 length equals 13 residues. Germline values: CDR1 SGHNT, CDR2 YENEEA. CDR3 DNA: TGTGCCAGCAGCTTGATTGTTCTCGGGACCCAGTACTTC. It translates to CASSLIVLGTQYF. Full variable domain (missing parts from reference TRBV11-3 and TRBJ2-5): EAGVVQSPRYKIIEKKQPVAFWCNPISGHNTLYWYLQNLGQGPELLIRYENEEAVDDSQLPKDRFSAERLKGVDSTLKIQPAELGDSAVYLCASSLIVLGTQYFGPGTRLLVL.

There are many counts of this clonotype. The gene calls are TRBV12-5 and TRBJ2-3; D gene uncertain. Germline loops: CDR1 LGHNT, CDR2 FRNRAP. The CDR3 totals 14 residues. The V and J ends lost 1 base and 4 bases respectively, with 9 bases between them. The CDR3, as DNA: TGTGCTAGTGGTTTGGGGCCCCCGGCAGATACGCAGTATTTT. Translating gives CASGLGPPADTQYF.

This clonotype occurred many times. This chain's CDR3 is CASSLGTYYEQYF. CDR3 in DNA: TGTGCCAGCAGCCTCGGGACATACTACGAGCAGTACTTC. The rearrangement joins TRBV11-2 to TRBJ2-7; TRBD1 is a possible D gene (6 bases). V was cut by 5 bases and J by 3 bases, with 11 bases left in between. The CDR3 runs 13 residues. Germline V CDR1 and CDR2: SGHAT, FQNNGV.